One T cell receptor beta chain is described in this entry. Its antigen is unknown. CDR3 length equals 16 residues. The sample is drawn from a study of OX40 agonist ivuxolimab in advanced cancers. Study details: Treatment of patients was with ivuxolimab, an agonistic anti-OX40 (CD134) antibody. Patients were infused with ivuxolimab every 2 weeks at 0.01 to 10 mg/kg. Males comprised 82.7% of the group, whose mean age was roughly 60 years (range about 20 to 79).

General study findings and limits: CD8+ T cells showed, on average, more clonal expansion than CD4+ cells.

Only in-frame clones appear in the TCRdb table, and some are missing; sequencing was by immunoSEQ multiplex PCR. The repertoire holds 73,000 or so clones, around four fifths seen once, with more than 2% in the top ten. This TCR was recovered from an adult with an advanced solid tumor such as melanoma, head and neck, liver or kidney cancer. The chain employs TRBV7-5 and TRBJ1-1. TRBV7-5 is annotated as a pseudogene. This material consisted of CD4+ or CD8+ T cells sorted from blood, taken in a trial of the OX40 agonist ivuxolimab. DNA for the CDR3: TGTGTCAGAAGCTTAGCGGGGGTGATGGGGAATACTGAAGCTTTCTTT. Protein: CVRSLAGVMGNTEAFF.